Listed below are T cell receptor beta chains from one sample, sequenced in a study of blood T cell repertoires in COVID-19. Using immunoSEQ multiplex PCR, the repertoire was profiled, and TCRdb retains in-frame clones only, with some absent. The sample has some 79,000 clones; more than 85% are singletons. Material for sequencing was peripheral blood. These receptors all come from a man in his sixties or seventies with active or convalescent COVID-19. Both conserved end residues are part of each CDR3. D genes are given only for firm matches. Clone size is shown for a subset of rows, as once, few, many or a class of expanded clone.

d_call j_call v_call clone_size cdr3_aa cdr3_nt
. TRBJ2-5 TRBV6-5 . CASRMGFQETQYF TGTGCCAGCAGAATGGGCTTCCAAGAGACCCAGTACTTC
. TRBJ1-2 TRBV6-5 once CASSYLTANYGYTF TGTGCCAGCAGTTACCTGACAGCTAACTATGGCTACACCTTC
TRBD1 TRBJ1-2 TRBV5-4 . CASSSPGQGDYGYTF TGTGCCAGCAGCTCCCCGGGACAGGGGGACTATGGCTACACCTTC
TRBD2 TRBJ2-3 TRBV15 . CATSRDGLAEEEF TGTGCCACCAGCAGAGATGGACTAGCGGAGGAAGAATTT
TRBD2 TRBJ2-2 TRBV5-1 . CASKGLAITGELFF TGCGCCAGCAAAGGACTAGCGATTACCGGGGAGCTGTTTTTT
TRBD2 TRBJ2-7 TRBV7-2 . CASSPSPGGAYEQYF TGTGCCAGCAGCCCATCACCGGGGGGGGCGTACGAGCAGTACTTC
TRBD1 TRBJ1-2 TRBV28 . CASSPGDRANGYTF TGTGCCAGCAGCCCGGGGGACAGGGCGAATGGCTACACCTTC
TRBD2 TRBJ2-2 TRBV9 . CASSALAGGTGELFF TGTGCCAGCAGCGCCCTAGCGGGAGGTACCGGGGAGCTGTTTTTT
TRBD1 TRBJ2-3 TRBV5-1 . CASSFDRVSTDTQYF TGCGCCAGCAGCTTCGACAGGGTCAGCACAGATACGCAGTATTTT
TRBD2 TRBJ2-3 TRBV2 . CASSGIAGSGIPQYF TGTGCCAGCAGTGGGATAGCGGGATCGGGGATACCGCAGTATTTT
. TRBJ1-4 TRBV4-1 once CASSQVGPGVREKLFF TGCGCCAGCAGCCAAGTGGGTCCAGGGGTTAGGGAAAAACTGTTTTTT
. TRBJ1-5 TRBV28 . CASSLWTDTRPQHF TGTGCCAGCAGTTTATGGACAGATACCCGGCCCCAGCATTTT
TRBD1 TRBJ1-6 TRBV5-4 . CASSPSTGMISPLHF TGTGCCAGCAGCCCGTCGACAGGGATGATTTCACCCCTCCACTTT
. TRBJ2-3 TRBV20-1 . CSARVRNTQYF TGCAGTGCTAGAGTCCGTAATACGCAGTATTTT
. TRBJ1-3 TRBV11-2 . CASSSQGSGNTIYF TGTGCCAGCAGCTCGCAGGGGTCTGGAAACACCATATATTTT
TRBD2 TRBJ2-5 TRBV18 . CASSPRAGQETQYF TGTGCCAGCTCACCCCGAGCGGGGCAAGAGACCCAGTACTTC
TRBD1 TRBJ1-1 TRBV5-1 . CASSSGTVGAFF TGCGCCAGCAGCTCGGGGACAGTCGGAGCTTTCTTT
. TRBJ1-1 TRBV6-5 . CASREVRTGYTEAFF TGTGCCAGCCGAGAGGTCCGAACGGGGTACACTGAAGCTTTCTTT
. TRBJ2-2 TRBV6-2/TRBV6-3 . CASSAGTGELFF TGTGCCAGCAGCGCGGGAACCGGGGAGCTGTTTTTT
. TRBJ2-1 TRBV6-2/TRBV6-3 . CASSSYPGVEQFF TGTGCCAGCAGTTCCTACCCCGGAGTTGAGCAGTTCTTC
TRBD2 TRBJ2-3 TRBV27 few CASSLYSGRAVSETQYF TGTGCCAGCAGTCTATATAGCGGGAGGGCCGTGTCAGAAACGCAGTATTTT
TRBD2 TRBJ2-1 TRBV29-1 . CSARTGTSGNNEQFF TGCAGCGCGCGAACAGGGACTAGCGGGAACAATGAGCAGTTCTTC
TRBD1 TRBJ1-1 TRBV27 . CASSEGQAFKAFF TGTGCCAGCAGTGAGGGACAGGCTTTTAAAGCTTTCTTT
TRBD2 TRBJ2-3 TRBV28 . CASSLGGRPDTQYF TGTGCCAGCAGTTTAGGCGGGAGGCCAGATACGCAGTATTTT
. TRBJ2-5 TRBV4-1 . CASSQDRTGVETQYF TGCGCCAGCAGCCAAGATCGAACCGGGGTAGAGACCCAGTACTTC
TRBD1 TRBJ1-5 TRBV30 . CAWSVRRTGLQPQHF TGTGCCTGGAGTGTACGTCGGACAGGGCTTCAGCCCCAGCATTTT
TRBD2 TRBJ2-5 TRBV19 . CASSRYPSGNQETQYF TGTGCCAGTAGTCGTTATCCTAGCGGAAACCAAGAGACCCAGTACTTC
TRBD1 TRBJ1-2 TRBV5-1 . CASSPTGDDGYTF TGCGCCAGCAGCCCGACAGGGGATGATGGCTACACCTTC
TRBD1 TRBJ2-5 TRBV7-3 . CASSLSGGHQETQYF TGTGCCAGCAGCTTATCAGGGGGCCATCAAGAGACCCAGTACTTC
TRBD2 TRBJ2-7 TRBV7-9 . CASSLGSIAGFRDEQYF TGTGCCAGCAGCTTAGGTTCTATAGCGGGATTTCGTGACGAGCAGTACTTC
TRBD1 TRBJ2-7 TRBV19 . CASSVIGTGLPEQYF TGTGCCAGTAGTGTCATTGGGACAGGGCTGCCCGAGCAGTACTTC
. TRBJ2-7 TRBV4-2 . CASSQVGGGMSYEQYF TGTGCCAGCAGCCAAGTAGGCGGCGGGATGAGCTACGAGCAGTACTTC
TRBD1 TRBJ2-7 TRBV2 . CASQGQGGEQYF TGTGCCAGCCAGGGACAGGGGGGCGAGCAGTACTTC
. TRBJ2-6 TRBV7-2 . CASSLSLGANVLTF TGTGCCAGCAGCTTGAGTTTGGGGGCCAACGTCCTGACTTTC
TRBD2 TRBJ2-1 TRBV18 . CASSPPGLAGGPSGSEQFF TGTGCCAGCTCACCACCGGGACTAGCGGGAGGGCCGTCGGGCAGTGAGCAGTTCTTC
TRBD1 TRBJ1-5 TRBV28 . CASSLSTGGSIQPQHF TGTGCCAGCAGTTTATCTACAGGGGGCTCTATTCAGCCCCAGCATTTT
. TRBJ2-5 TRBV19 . CASSGGMGETQYF TGTGCCAGTAGTGGCGGGATGGGGGAGACCCAGTACTTC
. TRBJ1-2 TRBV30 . CAWSVQTGLNYGYTF TGTGCCTGGAGTGTACAGACAGGCCTCAACTATGGCTACACCTTC
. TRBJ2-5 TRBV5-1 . CASSRYGSEGETQYF TGCGCCAGCAGCCGATACGGGAGCGAGGGAGAGACCCAGTACTTC
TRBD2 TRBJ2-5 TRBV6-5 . CASSYVVAGQETQYF TGTGCCAGCAGTTACGTGGTAGCGGGGCAAGAGACCCAGTACTTC
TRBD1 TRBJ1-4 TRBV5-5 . CASSRTGMGEKLFF TGTGCCAGCAGCAGGACAGGGATGGGTGAAAAACTGTTTTTT
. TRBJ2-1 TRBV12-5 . CASDVIGQLNEQFF TGTGCTAGTGACGTGATAGGACAGCTCAATGAGCAGTTCTTC
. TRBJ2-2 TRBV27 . CASSLFQGTVNTGELFF TGTGCCAGCAGTTTATTTCAGGGGACGGTGAACACCGGGGAGCTGTTTTTT